Listed here are 8 T cell receptor beta chains from one sample, sequenced in a study of blood T cell repertoires in COVID-19. Sequenced by immunoSEQ multiplex PCR; TCRdb stores in-frame clones only, minus some. The profile shows about 240,000 clones, approximately 90% of them singletons. Sequences were obtained from PBMCs or T cells enriched from blood (not recorded which). Source of these receptors: a young woman who had recovered from COVID-19.

This chain uses TRBV10-3 with TRBJ2-2, with D possibly being TRBD2 (5 bases). CDR3 length: 17 amino acids. Germline V gene lookup returns CDR1 ENHRY and CDR2 SYGVKD. Trimming left V 6 bases short and J 3 bases short, with 20 bases between. CDR3 sequence reads: CAISSVLVFPDTGELFF. In DNA form, the CDR3 reads TGTGCCATCAGCTCGGTACTAGTATTTCCGGACACCGGGGAGCTGTTTTTT.

The chain carries TRBV7-2 and TRBJ1-6; 7 bases fit TRBD1. The ends lost 4 bases at V and 10 bases at J; junction bases unmatched: 10. The CDR3 contains 15 residues. Germline V gene sequence: CDR1 SGHTA, CDR2 FQGNSA. The CDR3 DNA follows: TGTGCCAGCAGCTCACAGGGGACTGTTGAGTCACCCCTCCACTTT. Amino acid sequence: CASSSQGTVESPLHF. Filled out from reference TRBV7-2 and TRBJ1-6, the complete variable domain reads GAGVSQSPSNKVTEKGKDVELRCDPISGHTALYWYRQSLGQGLEFLIYFQGNSAPDKSGLPSDRFSAERTGGSVSTLTIQRTQQEDSAVYLCASSSQGTVESPLHFGNGTRLTVT.

This clone showed up just once. The genes are TRBV28 and TRBJ1-2; D is possibly TRBD1 (6 bases). CDR3 size: 15 residues. Trimming took off 4 bases at V and 8 bases at J, with 20 bases between the two ends. Per the germline V gene, CDR1 is MDHEN and CDR2 is SYDVKM. The CDR3 spells CASSSPGHTPGGYTF. As DNA, the CDR3 is TGTGCCAGCAGTTCACCGGGACACACCCCGGGAGGCTACACCTTC.

As concerns this clone: Germline is not matched at one junction end, which may reflect a read error. The rearrangement uses TRBV19 and TRBJ1-2, with 9 positions matching TRBD1. The germline gives CDR1 LNHDA, CDR2 SQIVND (reference sequence). CDR3 length equals 11 residues. The DNA for the CDR3 is TGTGTCAGTAGGACAGGGGAACGCTACACCTTC. This encodes CVSRTGERYTF.

The rearrangement joins TRBV7-9 to TRBJ1-4; D uncertain. The CDR3 spans 18 residues. Trimming stripped 2 bases from V and 5 bases from J, with 21 bases between. Germline CDR1 is SEHNR and CDR2 is FQNEAQ (reference sequence). The CDR3 loop is CASSLPPSGFAPNEKLFF. The CDR3 coding sequence is TGTGCCAGCAGCTTACCCCCCTCTGGCTTCGCTCCCAATGAAAAACTGTTTTTT.

The gene calls are TRBV24-1 and TRBJ1-3; D unclear. V was pared by 6 bases and J by 4 bases, with 9 bases between. CDR3 length: 13 residues. Germline-derived CDR1 and CDR2 are KGHDR and SFDVKD. The CDR3 region has the DNA TGTGCCACCAGTTCTGAGATAGGAAACACCATATATTTT. Translating it yields CATSSEIGNTIYF.

This clone was seen just once. V is TRBV28 and J is TRBJ1-6; no firm D call. The germline V and J ends were trimmed by 6 bases and 8 bases, with 14 bases remaining between them. The CDR3 has 14 amino acids. Germline assignment: CDR1 MDHEN and CDR2 SYDVKM. The CDR3 here is CASSSGVAHSPLHF. The CDR3 coding sequence is TGTGCCAGCAGCTCCGGAGTGGCTCATTCACCCCTCCACTTT.

The V call is TRBV19, the J call TRBJ1-5, with D unresolved. The CDR3 is made up of 18 amino acids. Trimming pared 3 bases from V and 1 base from J, leaving 19 bases between. Germline CDR1 is LNHDA and CDR2 is SQIVND (reference sequence). As DNA, the CDR3 is TGTGCCAGTAGTATGGGTTCTGTCAGGTCGTGGAGCAATCAGCCCCAGCATTTT. It translates to CASSMGSVRSWSNQPQHF.